This T cell receptor beta chain originates from a study of cytomegalovirus exposure and HLA in healthy donors. With 4 bases removed from V and 1 base from J, the gap between germline ends came to 7 bases. The germline V gene encodes CDR1 SGHTA and CDR2 FQGTGA. The CDR3 is 14 residues long. Use of 60 Vbeta and 13 Jbeta primers characterized the PCR. The assay was immunoSEQ multiplex PCR, and TCRdb's table has in-frame clones only and misses some. The repertoire has hundreds of thousands of clones, over 75% of them found once; the top ten carry 1.5% to 2%. Though nominally healthy at sampling, donors likely had unrecorded immune exposures.

V and J are TRBV7-3 and TRBJ2-2; D is possibly TRBD1 (5 bases). The sample taken for sequencing was PBMCs. This TCR derives from a man between 18 and 35 years old in good health and CMV-seronegative. CDR3 nucleotides: TGTGCCAGCAGCTCTGGACAGAACACCGGGGAGCTGTTTTTT. Amino acid sequence: CASSSGQNTGELFF.